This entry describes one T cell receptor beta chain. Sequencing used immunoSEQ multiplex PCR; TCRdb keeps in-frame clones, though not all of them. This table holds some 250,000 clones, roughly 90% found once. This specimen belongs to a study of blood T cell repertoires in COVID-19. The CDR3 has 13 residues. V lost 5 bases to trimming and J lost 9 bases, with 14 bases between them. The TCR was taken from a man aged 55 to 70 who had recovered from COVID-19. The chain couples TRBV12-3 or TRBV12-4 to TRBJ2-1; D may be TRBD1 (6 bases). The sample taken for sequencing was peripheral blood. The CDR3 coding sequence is TGTGCCAGCAGTAGTACAGGGTTGGGTGAGCAGTTCTTC. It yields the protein CASSSTGLGEQFF.